This TCR beta chain was profiled in a study of T cells after yellow fever vaccination. V lost 6 bases and J lost 4, with 18 bases in between. Germline loops: CDR1 SNHLY, CDR2 FYNNEI. The CDR3 contains 16 residues. Generation of TCR cDNA used 5'RACE template switching (which added a universal primer site and UMIs). Via MiXCR, TCRdb re-called the 5' RACE reads, giving one row per CDR3 protein. The sample carries 200,000 to 300,000 distinct CDR3 sequences, roughly 6.2% recorded once. The sequenced sample was CD4+ T cells sorted from PBMCs, obtained on the day of the yellow fever booster vaccination. The TCR originated in a man in his thirties or forties who received the YFV17D yellow fever vaccine. The V gene is TRBV2, the J gene TRBJ1-4, with TRBD1 as a possible D gene (6 bases). The CDR3: CASSTGPPYDNEKLFF. As DNA, the CDR3 is TGTGCCAGCAGCACAGGGCCGCCCTATGATAATGAAAAACTGTTTTTT.